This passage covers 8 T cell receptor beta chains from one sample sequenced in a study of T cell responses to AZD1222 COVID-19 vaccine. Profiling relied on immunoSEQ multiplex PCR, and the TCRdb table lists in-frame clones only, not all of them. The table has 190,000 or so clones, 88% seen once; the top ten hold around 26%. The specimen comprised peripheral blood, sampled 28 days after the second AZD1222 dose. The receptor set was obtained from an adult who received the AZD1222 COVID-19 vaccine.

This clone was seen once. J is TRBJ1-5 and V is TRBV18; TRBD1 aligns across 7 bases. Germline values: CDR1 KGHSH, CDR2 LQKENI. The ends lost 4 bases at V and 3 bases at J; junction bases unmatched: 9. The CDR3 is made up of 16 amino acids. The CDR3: CASSQEKTGFNQPQHF. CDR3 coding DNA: TGTGCCAGCTCACAGGAAAAGACAGGGTTCAATCAGCCCCAGCATTTT.

DNA of the CDR3: TGTGCCAGCACGGAGGGGAGCCAGGGGCAGCCCCAGCATTTT. It encodes CASTEGSQGQPQHF. V gene TRBV19 combines with J gene TRBJ1-5, with D possibly matching TRBD1 (6 bases). The V gene lost 9 bases and the J gene lost 7 bases, with 19 bases spanning the gap. Germline CDR1 is LNHDA and CDR2 is SQIVND (reference sequence). The CDR3 length is 14 residues.

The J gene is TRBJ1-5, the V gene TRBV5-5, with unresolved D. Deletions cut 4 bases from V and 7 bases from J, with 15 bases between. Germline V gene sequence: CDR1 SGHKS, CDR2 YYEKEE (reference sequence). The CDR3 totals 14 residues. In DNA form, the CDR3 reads TGTGCCAGCAGCAATGACCCCTTGTTGCAGCCCCAGCATTTT. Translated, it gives CASSNDPLLQPQHF. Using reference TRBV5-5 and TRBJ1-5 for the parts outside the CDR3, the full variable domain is DAGVTQSPTHLIKTRGQQVTLRCSPISGHKSVSWYQQVLGQGPQFIFQYYEKEERGRGNFPDRFSARQFPNYSSELNVNALLLGDSALYLCASSNDPLLQPQHFGDGTRLSIL.

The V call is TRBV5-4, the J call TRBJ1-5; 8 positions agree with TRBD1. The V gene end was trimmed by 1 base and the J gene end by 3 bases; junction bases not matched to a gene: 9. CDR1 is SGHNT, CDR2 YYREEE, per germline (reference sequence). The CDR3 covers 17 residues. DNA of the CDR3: TGTGCCAGCAGCTTGTGGCAGGGGGCGAATTACAATCAGCCCCAGCATTTT. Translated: CASSLWQGANYNQPQHF.

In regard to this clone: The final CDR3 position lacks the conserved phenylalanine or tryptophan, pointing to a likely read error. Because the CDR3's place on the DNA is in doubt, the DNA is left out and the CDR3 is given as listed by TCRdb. CDR3 region: CASSLEPHGLPQGY. V is TRBV5-4 and J is TRBJ2-7; TRBD2 is the table's D call and was not checked against the DNA. Per the germline V gene, CDR1 is SGHNT and CDR2 is YYREEE (reference sequence). The CDR3 is 14 residues long, ends included.

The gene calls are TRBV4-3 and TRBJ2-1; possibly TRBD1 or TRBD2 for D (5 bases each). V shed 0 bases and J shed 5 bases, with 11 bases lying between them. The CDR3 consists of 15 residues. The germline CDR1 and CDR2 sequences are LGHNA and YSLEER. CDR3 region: CASSQEPGQHNEQFF. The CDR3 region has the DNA TGCGCCAGCAGCCAAGAACCGGGGCAGCACAATGAGCAGTTCTTC.

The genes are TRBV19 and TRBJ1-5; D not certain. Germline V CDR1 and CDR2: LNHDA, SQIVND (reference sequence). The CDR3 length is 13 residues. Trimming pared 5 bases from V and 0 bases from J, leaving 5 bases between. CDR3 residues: CASSRDSNQPQHF. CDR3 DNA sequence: TGTGCCAGTAGTCGGGATAGCAATCAGCCCCAGCATTTT.

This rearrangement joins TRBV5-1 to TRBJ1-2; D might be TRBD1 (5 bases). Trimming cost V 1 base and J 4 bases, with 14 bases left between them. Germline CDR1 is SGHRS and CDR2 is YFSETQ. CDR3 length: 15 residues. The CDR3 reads CASSLRQDRGYGYTF. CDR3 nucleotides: TGCGCCAGCAGCTTGAGGCAGGATAGGGGCTATGGCTACACCTTC. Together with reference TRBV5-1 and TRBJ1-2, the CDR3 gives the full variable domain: KAGVTQTPRYLIKTRGQQVTLSCSPISGHRSVSWYQQTPGQGLQFLFEYFSETQRNKGNFPGRFSGRQFSNSRSEMNVSTLELGDSALYLCASSLRQDRGYGYTFGSGTRLTVV.